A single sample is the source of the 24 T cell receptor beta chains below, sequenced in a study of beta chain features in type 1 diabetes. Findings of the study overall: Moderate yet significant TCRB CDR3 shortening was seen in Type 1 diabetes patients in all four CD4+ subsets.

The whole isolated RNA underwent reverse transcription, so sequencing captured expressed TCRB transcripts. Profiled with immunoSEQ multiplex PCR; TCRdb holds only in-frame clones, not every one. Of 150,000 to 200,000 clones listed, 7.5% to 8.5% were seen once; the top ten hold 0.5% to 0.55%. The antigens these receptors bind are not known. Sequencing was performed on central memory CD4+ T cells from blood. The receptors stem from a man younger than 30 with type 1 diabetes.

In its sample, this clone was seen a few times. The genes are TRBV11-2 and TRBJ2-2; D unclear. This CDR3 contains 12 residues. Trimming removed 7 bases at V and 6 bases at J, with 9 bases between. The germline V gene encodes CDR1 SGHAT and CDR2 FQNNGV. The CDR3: CASNHSPGELFF. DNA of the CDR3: TGTGCCAGCAATCACTCGCCCGGGGAGCTGTTTTTT.

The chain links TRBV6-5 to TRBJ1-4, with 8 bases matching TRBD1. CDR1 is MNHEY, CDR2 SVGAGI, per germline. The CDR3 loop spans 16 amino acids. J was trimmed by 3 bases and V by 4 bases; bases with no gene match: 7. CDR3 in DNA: TGTGCCAGCAGTTTAGGACAGGGATACTCTAATGAAAAACTGTTTTTT. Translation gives CASSLGQGYSNEKLFF.

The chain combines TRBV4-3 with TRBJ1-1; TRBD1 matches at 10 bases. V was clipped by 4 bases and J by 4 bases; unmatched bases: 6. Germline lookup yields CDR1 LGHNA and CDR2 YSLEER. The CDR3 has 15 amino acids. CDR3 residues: CASSPRQGAVTEAFF. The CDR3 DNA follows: TGCGCCAGCAGCCCCAGACAGGGGGCGGTCACTGAAGCTTTCTTT.

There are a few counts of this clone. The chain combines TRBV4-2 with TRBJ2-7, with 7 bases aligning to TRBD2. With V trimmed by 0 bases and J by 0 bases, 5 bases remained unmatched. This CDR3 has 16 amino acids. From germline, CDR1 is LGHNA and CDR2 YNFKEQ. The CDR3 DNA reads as TGTGCCAGCAGCCAAGAGTGGCGGGGGTACTCCTACGAGCAGTACTTC. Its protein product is CASSQEWRGYSYEQYF.

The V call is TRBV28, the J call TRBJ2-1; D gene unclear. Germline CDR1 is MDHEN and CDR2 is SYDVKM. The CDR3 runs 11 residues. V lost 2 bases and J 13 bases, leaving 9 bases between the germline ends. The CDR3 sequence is CASSLMANQFF. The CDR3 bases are TGTGCCAGCAGTTTAATGGCAAATCAGTTCTTC.

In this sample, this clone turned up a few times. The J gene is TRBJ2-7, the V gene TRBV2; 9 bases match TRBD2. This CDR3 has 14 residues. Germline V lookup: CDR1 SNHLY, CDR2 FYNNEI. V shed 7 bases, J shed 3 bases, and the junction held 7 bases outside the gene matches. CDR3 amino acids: CASNYQREVYEQYF. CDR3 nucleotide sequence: TGTGCCAGCAACTACCAGCGGGAGGTCTACGAGCAGTACTTC.

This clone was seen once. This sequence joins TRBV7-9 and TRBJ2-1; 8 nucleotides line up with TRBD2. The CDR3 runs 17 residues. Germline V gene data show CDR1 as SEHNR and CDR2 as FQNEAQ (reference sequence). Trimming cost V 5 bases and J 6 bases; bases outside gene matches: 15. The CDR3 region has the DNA TGTGCCAGCAGCGCCTCGTTATCCAGCGGGAGTGGCAATGAGCAGTTCTTC. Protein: CASSASLSSGSGNEQFF.

The CDR3 DNA reads TGCGCCAGCAGCTTGGGATCCTGGGGACTAGCGGGAGCTGGGGACTACGAGCAGTACTTC. This translates into CASSLGSWGLAGAGDYEQYF. The gene calls are TRBV5-1 and TRBJ2-7; 14 bases agree with TRBD2. Germline V gene sequence: CDR1 SGHRS, CDR2 YFSETQ. The J segment lost 3 bases and the V segment lost 0 bases, leaving 14 bases of the junction unmatched. The CDR3 runs to 20 residues.

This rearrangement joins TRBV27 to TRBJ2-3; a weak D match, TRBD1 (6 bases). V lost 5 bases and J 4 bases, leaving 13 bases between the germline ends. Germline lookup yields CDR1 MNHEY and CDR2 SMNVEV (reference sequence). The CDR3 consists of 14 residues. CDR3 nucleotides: TGTGCCAGCAGTAGGGGGTGGGGACCAGATACGCAGTATTTT. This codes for CASSRGWGPDTQYF.

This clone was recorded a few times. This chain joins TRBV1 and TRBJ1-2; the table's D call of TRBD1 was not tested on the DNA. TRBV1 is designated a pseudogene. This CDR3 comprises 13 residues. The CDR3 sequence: CTSSPRVVVGYTF. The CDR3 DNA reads TGCACCAGCAGCCCCAGGGTGGTCGTGGGCTACACCTTC.

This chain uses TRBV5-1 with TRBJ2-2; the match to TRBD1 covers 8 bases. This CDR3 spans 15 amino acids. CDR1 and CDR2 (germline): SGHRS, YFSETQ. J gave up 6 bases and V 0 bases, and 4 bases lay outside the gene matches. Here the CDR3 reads CASSLGGQGAGELFF. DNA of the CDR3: TGCGCCAGCAGCTTGGGAGGACAGGGAGCCGGGGAGCTGTTTTTT. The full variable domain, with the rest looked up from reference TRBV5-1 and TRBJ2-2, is KAGVTQTPRYLIKTRGQQVTLSCSPISGHRSVSWYQQTPGQGLQFLFEYFSETQRNKGNFPGRFSGRQFSNSRSEMNVSTLELGDSALYLCASSLGGQGAGELFFGEGSRLTVL.

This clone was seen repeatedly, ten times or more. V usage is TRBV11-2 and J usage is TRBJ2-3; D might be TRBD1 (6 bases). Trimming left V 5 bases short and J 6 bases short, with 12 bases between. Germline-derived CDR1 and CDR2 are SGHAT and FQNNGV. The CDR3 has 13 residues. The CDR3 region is CASSPRRGDTQYF. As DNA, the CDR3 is TGTGCCAGCAGCCCCCGCAGGGGCGATACGCAGTATTTT.

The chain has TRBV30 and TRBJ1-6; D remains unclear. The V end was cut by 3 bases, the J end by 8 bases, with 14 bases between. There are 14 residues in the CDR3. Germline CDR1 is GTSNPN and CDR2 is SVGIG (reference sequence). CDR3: CAWSPQVPDSPLHF. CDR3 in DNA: TGTGCCTGGAGCCCCCAGGTTCCGGATTCACCCCTCCACTTT.

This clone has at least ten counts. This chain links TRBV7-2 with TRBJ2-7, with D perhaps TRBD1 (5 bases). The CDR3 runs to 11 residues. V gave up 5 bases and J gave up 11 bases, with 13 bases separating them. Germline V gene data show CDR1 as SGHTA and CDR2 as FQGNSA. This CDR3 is CASSPGLWKYF. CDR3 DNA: TGTGCCAGCAGCCCAGGGTTATGGAAGTACTTC.

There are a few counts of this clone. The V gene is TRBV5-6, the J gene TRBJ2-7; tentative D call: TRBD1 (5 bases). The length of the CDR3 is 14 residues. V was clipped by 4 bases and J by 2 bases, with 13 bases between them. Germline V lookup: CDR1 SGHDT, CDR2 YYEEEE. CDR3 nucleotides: TGTGCCAGCAGCCAGTGGACACACACCTACGAGCAGTACTTC. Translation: CASSQWTHTYEQYF. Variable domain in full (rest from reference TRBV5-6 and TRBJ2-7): DAGVTQSPTHLIKTRGQQVTLRCSPKSGHDTVSWYQQALGQGPQFIFQYYEEEERQRGNFPDRFSGHQFPNYSSELNVNALLLGDSALYLCASSQWTHTYEQYFGPGTRLTVT.

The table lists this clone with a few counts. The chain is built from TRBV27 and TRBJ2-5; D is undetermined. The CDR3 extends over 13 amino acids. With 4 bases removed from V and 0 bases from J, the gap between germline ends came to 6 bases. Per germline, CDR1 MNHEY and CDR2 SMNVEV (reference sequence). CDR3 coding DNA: TGTGCCAGCAGTTCAGTGAACCAAGAGACCCAGTACTTC. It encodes CASSSVNQETQYF.

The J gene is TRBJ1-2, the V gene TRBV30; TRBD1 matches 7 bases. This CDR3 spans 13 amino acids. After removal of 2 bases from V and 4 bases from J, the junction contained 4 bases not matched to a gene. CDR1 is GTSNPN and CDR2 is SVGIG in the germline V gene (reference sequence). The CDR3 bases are TGTGCCTGGAGTCCGGGACAGCCCTATGGCTACACCTTC. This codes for CAWSPGQPYGYTF.

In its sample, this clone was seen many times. This CDR3 reads CASSMHTGSIAKNIQYF. CDR3 DNA sequence: TGTGCCAGCAGTATGCATACAGGTTCCATAGCCAAAAACATTCAGTACTTC. The rearrangement uses TRBV27 and TRBJ2-4; D is perhaps TRBD1 (5 bases). Deletions cut 5 bases from V and 0 bases from J, with 17 bases between. This CDR3 comprises 17 residues. Germline assignment: CDR1 MNHEY and CDR2 SMNVEV (reference sequence).

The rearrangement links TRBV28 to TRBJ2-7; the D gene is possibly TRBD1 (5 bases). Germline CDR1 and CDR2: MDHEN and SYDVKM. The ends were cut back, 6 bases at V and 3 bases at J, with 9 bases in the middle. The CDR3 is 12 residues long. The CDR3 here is CASRRTSYEQYF. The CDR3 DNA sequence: TGTGCCAGCAGGAGGACAAGCTACGAGCAGTACTTC.

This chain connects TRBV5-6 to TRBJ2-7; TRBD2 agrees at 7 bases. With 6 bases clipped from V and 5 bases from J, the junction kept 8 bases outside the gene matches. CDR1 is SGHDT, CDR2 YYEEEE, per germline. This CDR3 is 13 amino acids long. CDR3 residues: CASTRLAGHEQYF. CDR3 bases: TGTGCCAGCACCAGATTAGCGGGCCACGAGCAGTACTTC.

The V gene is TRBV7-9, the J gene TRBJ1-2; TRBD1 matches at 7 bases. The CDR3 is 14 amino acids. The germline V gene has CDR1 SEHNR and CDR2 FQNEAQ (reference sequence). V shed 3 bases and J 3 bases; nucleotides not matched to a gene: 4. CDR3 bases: TGTGCCAGCAGCTTCTTCGGACAGGACTATGGCTACACCTTC. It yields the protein CASSFFGQDYGYTF.

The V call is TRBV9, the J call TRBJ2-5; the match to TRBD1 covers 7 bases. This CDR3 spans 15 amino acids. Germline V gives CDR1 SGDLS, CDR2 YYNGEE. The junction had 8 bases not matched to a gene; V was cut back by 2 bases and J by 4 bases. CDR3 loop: CASSVDRGGPETQYF. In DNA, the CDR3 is TGTGCCAGCAGCGTCGACCGAGGGGGCCCAGAGACCCAGTACTTC. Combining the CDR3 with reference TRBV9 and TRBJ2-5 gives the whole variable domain DSGVTQTPKHLITATGQRVTLRCSPRSGDLSVYWYQQSLDQGLQFLIQYYNGEERAKGNILERFSAQQFPDLHSELNLSSLELGDSALYFCASSVDRGGPETQYFGPGTRLLVL.

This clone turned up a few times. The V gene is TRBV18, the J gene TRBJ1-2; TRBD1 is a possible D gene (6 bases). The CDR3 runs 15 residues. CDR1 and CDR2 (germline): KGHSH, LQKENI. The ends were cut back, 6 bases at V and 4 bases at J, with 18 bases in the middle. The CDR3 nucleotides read TGTGCCAGCTCCCACGACAGGACCCTAGGCTATGGCTACACCTTC. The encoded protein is CASSHDRTLGYGYTF.

The CDR3 sequence is CASSQRLAGGNEQFF. CDR3 DNA: TGTGCCAGCAGCCAAAGACTAGCGGGGGGGAATGAGCAGTTCTTC. This chain joins TRBV5-4 and TRBJ2-1; 14 nucleotides align to TRBD2. Trimming removed 4 bases from V and 7 bases from J; junction bases left unmatched: 4. Germline V gives CDR1 SGHNT, CDR2 YYREEE (reference sequence). The CDR3 length is 15 residues.